This T cell receptor (beta chain) was retrieved from a study of T cells after yellow fever vaccination. This CDR3 is 12 amino acids long. Germline V gene sequence: CDR1 SGHVT, CDR2 SQSDAQ. The germline V and J ends were trimmed by 1 base and 8 bases, with 8 bases remaining between them. TCRdb used MiXCR to reprocess the 5' RACE reads, holding one entry per CDR3 protein. This table has 100,000 to 150,000 distinct CDR3 sequences, over 8% appearing once. This receptor was identified in a man aged 18 to 30 who received the YFV17D yellow fever vaccine. The sequencing here drew on CD8+ T cells sorted from PBMCs, taken on the day of the yellow fever booster vaccination. This chain links TRBV7-4 with TRBJ1-2, with D uncertain. The CDR3 DNA reads as TGTGCCAGCAGCTTAGATGGGTTGGGCTACACCTTC. Translated, it gives CASSLDGLGYTF.